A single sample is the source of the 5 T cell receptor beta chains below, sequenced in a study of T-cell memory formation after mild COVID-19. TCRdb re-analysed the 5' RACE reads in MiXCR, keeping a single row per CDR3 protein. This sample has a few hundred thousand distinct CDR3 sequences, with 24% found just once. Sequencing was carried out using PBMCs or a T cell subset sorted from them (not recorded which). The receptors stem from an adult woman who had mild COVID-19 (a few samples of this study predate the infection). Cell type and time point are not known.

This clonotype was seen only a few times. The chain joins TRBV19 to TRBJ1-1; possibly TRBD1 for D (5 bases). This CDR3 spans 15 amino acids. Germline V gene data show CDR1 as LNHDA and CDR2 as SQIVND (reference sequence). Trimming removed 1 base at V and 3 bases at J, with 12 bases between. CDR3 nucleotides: TGTGCCAGTAGTATAGGCCAGGGCTTAGACACTGAAGCTTTCTTT. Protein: CASSIGQGLDTEAFF.

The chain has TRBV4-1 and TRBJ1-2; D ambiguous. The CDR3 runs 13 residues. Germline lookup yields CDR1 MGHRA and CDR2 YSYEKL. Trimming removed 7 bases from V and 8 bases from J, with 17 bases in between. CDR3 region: CASTKNEKGGYTF. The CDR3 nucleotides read TGCGCCAGCACCAAAAATGAAAAGGGAGGCTACACCTTC.

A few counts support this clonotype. The CDR3 bases are TGCAGTGCTAGTCCGGCCGCTCGTTCCTACGAGCAGTACTTC. Its translation: CSASPAARSYEQYF. V gene TRBV20-1 combines with J gene TRBJ2-7; D uncertain. The V gene's germline CDR1 is DFQATT and CDR2 SNEGSKA (reference sequence). V lost 3 bases and J lost 1, with 13 bases in between. The CDR3 has 14 residues.

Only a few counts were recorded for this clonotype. The CDR3 DNA follows: TGTGCCAGCAGCGTTGACGTAAGCTACGAGCAGTACTTC. Residues: CASSVDVSYEQYF. J is TRBJ2-7 and V is TRBV27; D call uncertain. V was trimmed by 6 bases and J by 3 bases, leaving 12 bases between them. From germline, CDR1 is MNHEY and CDR2 SMNVEV (reference sequence). CDR3 length equals 13 residues.

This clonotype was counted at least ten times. CDR3 sequence (DNA): TGTGCCAGTAAGCAGGGACTAGCGGTGACAGATACGCAGTATTTT. Its translation: CASKQGLAVTDTQYF. The chain carries TRBV3-1 and TRBJ2-3, with 11 bases lining up with TRBD2. CDR1 LGHDT and CDR2 YNNKEL come from the germline V gene (reference sequence). The CDR3 totals 15 residues. V gave up 9 bases and J gave up 3 bases; unmatched junction bases: 8.